The 30 T cell receptor beta chains below come from one sample, sequenced in a study of blood T cells in healthy people across ages. A sample-barcoded 5' primer and a J-beta primer mix were used in a second PCR of roughly 6 to 11 cycles. TCRdb re-analysed the 5' RACE reads in MiXCR, keeping a single row per CDR3 protein. The sample consists of 750,000 to 1,000,000 distinct CDR3 sequences, 25% to 30% of them appearing once. The sample was also linked to a second study, of T cells of mothers and their children.

Sequenced material: blood. The receptors originated from a woman aged 40 to 50 in good health.

The chain combines TRBV7-8 with TRBJ1-6; weak D call: TRBD1 (6 bases). Germline values: CDR1 SGHVS, CDR2 FQNEAQ. This CDR3 has 17 amino acids. Trimming cost V 5 bases and J 4 bases, with 18 bases left between them. The CDR3, as DNA: TGTGCCAGCAGCCTTCCCCGGGGGCATTTTTATAATTCACCCCTCCACTTT. Translating gives CASSLPRGHFYNSPLHF.

The table lists this clonotype with many counts. V gene TRBV9 combines with J gene TRBJ2-7; D uncertain. Germline V CDR1 and CDR2: SGDLS, YYNGEE. V lost 0 bases, J lost 2 bases, and 15 bases lay in between. This CDR3 has 16 residues. CDR3 residues: CASSVGGETSTYEQYF. Written as DNA, the CDR3 is TGTGCCAGCAGCGTAGGAGGCGAGACATCAACCTACGAGCAGTACTTC. Variable domain in full (rest from reference TRBV9 and TRBJ2-7): DSGVTQTPKHLITATGQRVTLRCSPRSGDLSVYWYQQSLDQGLQFLIQYYNGEERAKGNILERFSAQQFPDLHSELNLSSLELGDSALYFCASSVGGETSTYEQYFGPGTRLTVT.

This clonotype was seen a few times. The chain uses TRBV27 and TRBJ1-1; D might be TRBD1 (5 bases). V was cut by 6 bases and J by 5 bases, with 25 bases left in between. The CDR3 extends over 17 amino acids. The germline CDR1 and CDR2 sequences are MNHEY and SMNVEV (reference sequence). The CDR3: CASRPTPKQVGKTEAFF. The CDR3 nucleotides are TGTGCCAGCAGACCCACGCCCAAACAGGTTGGAAAAACTGAAGCTTTCTTT.

This clonotype was detected once. The chain is built from TRBV20-1 and TRBJ1-5; 9 bases map to TRBD1. V lost 6 bases, J lost 5 bases, and 5 bases stayed unmatched. The CDR3 spans 13 residues. CDR1 DFQATT and CDR2 SNEGSKA come from the germline V gene (reference sequence). The CDR3 nucleotides read TGCAGTGCGGGACAGGGTGCGGATCAGCCCCAGCATTTT. This codes for CSAGQGADQPQHF.

This clonotype was seen repeatedly, ten times or more. The genes are TRBV6-5 and TRBJ1-1; D might be TRBD1 (6 bases). The CDR3 is 15 residues long. Trimming took off 3 bases at V and 1 base at J, with 12 bases between the two ends. The germline V gene encodes CDR1 MNHEY and CDR2 SVGAGI. CDR3 residues: CASSYEGGSNTEAFF. The CDR3 nucleotides are TGTGCCAGCAGTTATGAGGGGGGCTCGAACACTGAAGCTTTCTTT.

This clonotype has at least ten counts. The chain employs TRBV10-3 and TRBJ2-7, with 13 bases fitting TRBD2. Germline trimming cut 10 bases from V and 8 bases from J; bases unmatched to any gene: 8. The CDR3 contains 13 residues. Germline CDR1 and CDR2: ENHRY and SYGVKD. CDR3 nucleotide sequence: TGTGCCACCGGACTAGCGGGGGCCGCCCAGCAGTACTTC. This gives the protein CATGLAGAAQQYF.

This clonotype was detected ten times or more. The chain uses TRBV12-3 or TRBV12-4 and TRBJ2-7; D is tentatively TRBD1 or TRBD2 (5 bases each). There are 12 residues in the CDR3. V was clipped by 6 bases and J by 5 bases, with 11 bases between them. This CDR3 reads CASRSGTHEQYF. The CDR3 DNA follows: TGTGCCAGCAGGTCCGGGACCCACGAGCAGTACTTC.

The chain joins TRBV6-2 or TRBV6-3 to TRBJ2-5, with TRBD1 matching 12 bases. Germline V gene data show CDR1 as MNHEY and CDR2 as SVGEGT. V gave up 8 bases and J gave up 10 bases; unmatched junction bases: 8. This CDR3 region has 13 residues. CDR3 coding DNA: TGTGCCAGCGGGACAGGGGGCCGGAGTTACCAGTACTTC. Its protein is CASGTGGRSYQYF.

The V and J genes are TRBV7-6 and TRBJ2-6, with a weak D call TRBD2 (6 bases). Looked up from germline, CDR1 is SGHVS and CDR2 is FNYEAQ. V dropped 0 bases and J dropped 8 bases, with 17 bases sitting between them. The CDR3 covers 17 residues. For the CDR3, the DNA is TGTGCCAGCAGCTTAGCGCGGGCAGGGCGCGGGACCAACGTCCTGACTTTC. It codes for CASSLARAGRGTNVLTF.

This clonotype was detected many times. The V and J genes are TRBV27 and TRBJ1-2, with TRBD1 as a possible D gene (6 bases). The CDR3 runs 14 residues. Between the trimmed V and J ends, which lost 3 bases and 4 bases, there was a span of 12 bases. Germline lookup yields CDR1 MNHEY and CDR2 SMNVEV (reference sequence). CDR3 bases: TGTGCCAGCAGTTTCGAACAGGGTCGCTATGGCTACACCTTC. Amino acid sequence: CASSFEQGRYGYTF.

This clonotype was recorded a few times. The chain joins TRBV5-1 to TRBJ1-1; 7 bases match TRBD1. The ends lost 4 bases at V and 0 bases at J; junction bases unmatched: 9. The CDR3 is 16 residues long. The germline V gene encodes CDR1 SGHRS and CDR2 YFSETQ. The CDR3 loop is CASSPGQDLMNTEAFF. CDR3 DNA: TGCGCCAGCAGCCCCGGACAGGACCTCATGAACACTGAAGCTTTCTTT.

Only a few counts were recorded for this clonotype. CDR3 nucleotides: TGTGCCAGCAGCTTAGCAAACAGGGCAATGTATGGCTACACCTTC. As protein: CASSLANRAMYGYTF. The chain combines TRBV7-9 with TRBJ1-2; D might be TRBD1 (6 bases). This CDR3 spans 15 amino acids. Germline lookup yields CDR1 SEHNR and CDR2 FQNEAQ (reference sequence). Trimming took 0 bases from V and 5 from J, leaving 13 bases between them.

This clonotype has more than one count but fewer than ten. A much larger clone lies a single base off, so this may be a read error. The chain joins TRBV20-1 to TRBJ2-7, with 11 bases fitting TRBD2. The J call is in doubt because the DNA end fits TRBJ2-5 better. Germline loops: CDR1 DFQATT, CDR2 SNEGSKA (reference sequence). The CDR3 spans 16 residues. The CDR3 loop is CGAPPISGGARETQYF. CDR3 nucleotide sequence: TGCGGTGCCCCTCCGATTAGCGGGGGGGCGAGGGAGACCCAGTACTTC.

In its sample, this clonotype was seen many times. The V and J genes are TRBV5-1 and TRBJ2-4; 7 bases match TRBD1. V shed 5 bases and J 0 bases; nucleotides not matched to a gene: 5. Germline V gene lookup returns CDR1 SGHRS and CDR2 YFSETQ. The CDR3 is 15 residues long. The CDR3 nucleotides are TGCGCCAGCAGTGAGGGACAGCTAGCCAAAAACATTCAGTACTTC. Its protein is CASSEGQLAKNIQYF. The variable domain in full, with the rest retrieved from reference TRBV5-1 and TRBJ2-4, is KAGVTQTPRYLIKTRGQQVTLSCSPISGHRSVSWYQQTPGQGLQFLFEYFSETQRNKGNFPGRFSGRQFSNSRSEMNVSTLELGDSALYLCASSEGQLAKNIQYFGAGTRLSVL.

Regarding this clonotype: This clone may be a read error of a much larger clone one base away. V usage is TRBV5-1 and J usage is TRBJ1-4, with D unclear. From germline, CDR1 is SGHRS and CDR2 YFSETQ. The CDR3 spans 16 residues. In nucleotides, the CDR3 is TGCGCCAGCAGCCCAGCAGTCAGCGGAACTAATGAAAAACTGTTGTTT. Translation gives CASSPAVSGTNEKLLF.

The chain has TRBV2 and TRBJ2-7; no clear D gene. Germline values: CDR1 SNHLY, CDR2 FYNNEI. Trimming removed 4 bases at V and 8 bases at J, with 6 bases between. This CDR3 region has 10 residues. For the CDR3, the DNA is TGTGCCAGCAGTGTGGGGAAGCAGTACTTC. It codes for CASSVGKQYF.

V usage is TRBV2 and J usage is TRBJ2-7; TRBD1 aligns across 11 bases. CDR1 and CDR2 from the germline V gene are SNHLY and FYNNEI. The CDR3 is 14 amino acids. V lost 8 bases and J lost 4; bases outside the gene matches: 7. This CDR3 is CASGRDRGEYEQYF. In DNA, the CDR3 is TGTGCCAGCGGCCGGGACAGGGGGGAGTACGAGCAGTACTTC.

This clonotype was detected only a few times. The chain combines TRBV5-5 with TRBJ2-7; perhaps TRBD1 as D (5 bases). Germline V gene data show CDR1 as SGHKS and CDR2 as YYEKEE (reference sequence). Trimming took 2 bases from V and 2 from J, leaving 17 bases between them. The CDR3 contains 16 residues. Written as DNA, the CDR3 is TGTGCCAGCAGCTTAAGGACACTCGCACAAACCTACGAGCAGTACTTC. Its protein is CASSLRTLAQTYEQYF.

This clonotype was counted at least ten times. The chain is built from TRBV27 and TRBJ1-2, with D perhaps TRBD1 (6 bases). The germline CDR1 and CDR2 sequences are MNHEY and SMNVEV (reference sequence). V lost 8 bases and J 6 bases, leaving 19 bases between the germline ends. The CDR3 consists of 14 residues. The CDR3 DNA follows: TGTGCCAGCCAATCCCTAGGGGGGGCTGATGGCTACACCTTC. It codes for CASQSLGGADGYTF.

Turning to this clonotype: Just one base apart from a much larger clone, this may be a read error. This chain links TRBV5-1 with TRBJ1-2; D gene unclear. This CDR3 spans 17 amino acids. Looked up from germline, CDR1 is SGHRS and CDR2 is YFSETQ. The CDR3 DNA reads TGCGCCAGCAGCTTGGAACAGAGTCAGTTCCTCGGGTATGGCCACACCTTC. It specifies CASSLEQSQFLGYGHTF.

This clonotype appeared once. This may be a read error, as it is one base from a much larger clone. Here the CDR3 reads CASSAGTEGGEQFF. The CDR3 bases are TGCGCCAGCAGCGCCGGGACAGAGGGTGGTGAGCAGTTCTTC. The gene calls are TRBV5-1 and TRBJ2-1, with 7 bases matching TRBD1. In germline, CDR1 is SGHRS, CDR2 YFSETQ. Trimming took 4 bases from V and 9 from J; bases not matched to a gene: 10. The CDR3 has 14 residues.

This clonotype was seen a few times. This chain uses TRBV5-1 with TRBJ1-1; D gene unclear. The CDR3 length is 14 residues. The V gene lost 0 bases and the J gene lost 8 bases, with 14 bases spanning the gap. Germline CDR1 is SGHRS and CDR2 is YFSETQ. The CDR3: CASSLGRVGGEAFF. The CDR3, as DNA: TGCGCCAGCAGCTTGGGTCGAGTGGGAGGGGAAGCTTTCTTT.

Many counts were recorded for this clonotype. The chain links TRBV9 to TRBJ2-7; TRBD1 is a possible D gene (6 bases). The V gene lost 0 bases and the J gene lost 4 bases, with 14 bases spanning the gap. Germline loops: CDR1 SGDLS, CDR2 YYNGEE. The CDR3 is made up of 15 amino acids. The CDR3 DNA sequence: TGTGCCAGCAGCGTAGAAGTGGACAGTGATTACGAGCAGTACTTC. It codes for CASSVEVDSDYEQYF. Full variable domain (remainder filled in from reference TRBV9 and TRBJ2-7): DSGVTQTPKHLITATGQRVTLRCSPRSGDLSVYWYQQSLDQGLQFLIQYYNGEERAKGNILERFSAQQFPDLHSELNLSSLELGDSALYFCASSVEVDSDYEQYFGPGTRLTVT.

This clonotype was counted a few times. The gene calls are TRBV4-1 and TRBJ2-4; the match to TRBD1 covers 10 bases. The DNA end is more similar to TRBJ2-7, so the J call may be wrong. The CDR3 covers 18 residues. The V gene's germline CDR1 is MGHRA and CDR2 YSYEKL. In nucleotides, the CDR3 is TGCGCCAGCAGCCAAGTGTCGCCTCTCCGGGACAGGGGTTACGAGCAGTACTTC. This codes for CASSQVSPLRDRGYEQYF.

On this clonotype itself: Relative to the germline gene, one junction end is altered; a read error may explain this. V usage is TRBV7-9 and J usage is TRBJ2-6; D could derive from TRBD1 or TRBD2 (5 bases each). This CDR3 has 16 amino acids. Germline loops: CDR1 SEHNR, CDR2 FQNEAQ (reference sequence). CDR3 nucleotides: TGTGCTAGCAGCCCCTTGGGGGTCTCTGGGGCCAACGTCCGGACTTTC. Its translation is CASSPLGVSGANVRTF.

This clonotype was seen a handful of times. The chain links TRBV28 to TRBJ1-5; tentative D call: TRBD1 (5 bases). The CDR3 runs 16 residues. V was trimmed by 2 bases and J by 3 bases, leaving 14 bases between them. The germline gives CDR1 MDHEN, CDR2 SYDVKM. CDR3 in amino acids: CASSLGGVWNNQPQHF. The CDR3 bases are TGTGCCAGCAGTTTAGGAGGGGTGTGGAACAATCAGCCCCAGCATTTT.

This clonotype showed up many times. V and J are TRBV7-2 and TRBJ2-6; D gene ambiguous. The germline V gene encodes CDR1 SGHTA and CDR2 FQGNSA. The CDR3 totals 13 residues. V gave up 2 bases and J gave up 9 bases, with 8 bases separating them. This CDR3 is CASSLTNDNVLTF. The CDR3 bases are TGTGCCAGCAGCTTAACAAATGACAACGTCCTGACTTTC.

Many counts were recorded for this clonotype. The rearrangement links TRBV27 to TRBJ1-2; no reliable D call. Germline V gene data show CDR1 as MNHEY and CDR2 as SMNVEV (reference sequence). There are 15 residues in the CDR3. V lost 1 base and J lost 2, with 11 bases in between. CDR3 sequence: CASSLWPGRNYGYTF. In DNA, the CDR3 is TGTGCCAGCAGTTTATGGCCAGGTCGGAACTATGGCTACACCTTC.

The chain uses TRBV6-5 and TRBJ2-7; TRBD2 agrees at 8 bases. Germline assignment: CDR1 MNHEY and CDR2 SVGAGI. J gave up 2 bases and V 4 bases, and 4 bases lay outside the gene matches. CDR3 length: 14 residues. The CDR3 loop is CASSWGSGAYEQYF. The CDR3 bases are TGTGCCAGCAGTTGGGGTAGCGGGGCCTACGAGCAGTACTTC.

This clonotype was observed at least ten times. This chain uses TRBV6-5 with TRBJ2-1; the D is unclear. The V and J ends lost 6 bases and 2 bases respectively, with 14 bases between them. The CDR3 contains 15 residues. Germline values: CDR1 MNHEY, CDR2 SVGAGI. The CDR3 DNA reads as TGTGCCAGCAGGTTCTCGAGGTATACCTACAATGAGCAGTTCTTC. Translated: CASRFSRYTYNEQFF.